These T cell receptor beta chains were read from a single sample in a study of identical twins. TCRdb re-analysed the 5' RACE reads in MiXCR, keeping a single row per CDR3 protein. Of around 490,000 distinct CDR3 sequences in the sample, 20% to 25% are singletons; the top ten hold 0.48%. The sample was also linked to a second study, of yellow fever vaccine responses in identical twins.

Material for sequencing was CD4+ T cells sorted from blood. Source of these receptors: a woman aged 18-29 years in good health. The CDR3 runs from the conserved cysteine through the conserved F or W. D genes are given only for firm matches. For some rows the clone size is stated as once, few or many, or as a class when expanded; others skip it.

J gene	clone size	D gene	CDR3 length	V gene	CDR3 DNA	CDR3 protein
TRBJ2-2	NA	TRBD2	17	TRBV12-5	TGTGCTAGTGGTTGGGGACTAGCGGGTTCGGACACCGGGGAGCTGTTTTTT	CASGWGLAGSDTGELFF
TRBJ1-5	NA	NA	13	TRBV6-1	TGTGCCACCCAGGGTAATGGCAATCAGCCCCAGCATTTT	CATQGNGNQPQHF
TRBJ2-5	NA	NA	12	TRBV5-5	TGTGCCAGCAGCGGGTGGGGAGAGACCCAGTACTTC	CASSGWGETQYF
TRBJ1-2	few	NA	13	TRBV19	TGTGCCAGTAGTCCTGGGCCCTACAATGGCTACACCTTC	CASSPGPYNGYTF
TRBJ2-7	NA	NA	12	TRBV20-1	TGCAGTGCTAGAGATCTAATGTACGAGCAGTACTTC	CSARDLMYEQYF
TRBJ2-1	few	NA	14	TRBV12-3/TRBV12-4	TGTGCCAGCAGTTTATTGGGGGCGGGCAATGAGCAGTTCTTC	CASSLLGAGNEQFF
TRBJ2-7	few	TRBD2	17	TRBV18	TGTGCCAGCTCACCAGCTCTCACTAGGGCGGGAGGGAACGAGCAGTACTTC	CASSPALTRAGGNEQYF
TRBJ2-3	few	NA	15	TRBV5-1	TGCGCCAGCAGCTTGATGGGCCTAACCACAGATACGCAGTATTTT	CASSLMGLTTDTQYF
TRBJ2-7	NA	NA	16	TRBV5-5	TGTGCCAGCACCAGAACTCAGGGGAGAATCTTCTACGAGCAGTACTTC	CASTRTQGRIFYEQYF
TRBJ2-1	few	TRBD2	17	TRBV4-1	TGCGCCAGCAGCCAAGGGACTAGCGGGAGTAGCTACAATGAGCAGTTCTTC	CASSQGTSGSSYNEQFF
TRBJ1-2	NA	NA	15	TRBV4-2	TGTGCCAGCAGCCAAGCTTCGGGGACTAACTATGGCTACACCTTC	CASSQASGTNYGYTF
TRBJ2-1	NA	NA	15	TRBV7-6	TGTGCCAGCAGCTTAGGACGCGGCGCCGCCGGTGAGCAGTTCTTC	CASSLGRGAAGEQFF
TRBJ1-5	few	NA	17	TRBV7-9	TGTGCCAGCAGCTTAGTTCAGGGAGGGGTAGGCAATCAGCCCCAGCATTTT	CASSLVQGGVGNQPQHF
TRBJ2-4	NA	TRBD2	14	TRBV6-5	TGTGCCAGCAGTTGGACTAGCGTGGGAAACATTCAGTACTTC	CASSWTSVGNIQYF
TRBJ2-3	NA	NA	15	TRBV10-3	TGTGCCATCAGTGAGGCAACCCCCTACCAGAGTACGCAGTATTTT	CAISEATPYQSTQYF
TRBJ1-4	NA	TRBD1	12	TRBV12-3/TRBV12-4	TGTGCCAGCAGTTCCGGACAGGGCGGACTGTTTTTT	CASSSGQGGLFF
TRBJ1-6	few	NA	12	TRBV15	TGTGCCACCAGCAGAGCTGATGCACCCCTCCACTTT	CATSRADAPLHF
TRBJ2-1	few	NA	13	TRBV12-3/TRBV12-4	TGTGCCAGCACCTTGGGGCTCTGGAATGAGCAGTTCTTC	CASTLGLWNEQFF
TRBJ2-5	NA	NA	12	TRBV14	TGTGCCAGCAGCCTACCCTGGCAGACCCAGTACTTC	CASSLPWQTQYF
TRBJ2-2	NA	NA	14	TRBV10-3	TGTGCCATCGGTAGGGCATCTAACACCGGGGAGCTGTTTTTT	CAIGRASNTGELFF